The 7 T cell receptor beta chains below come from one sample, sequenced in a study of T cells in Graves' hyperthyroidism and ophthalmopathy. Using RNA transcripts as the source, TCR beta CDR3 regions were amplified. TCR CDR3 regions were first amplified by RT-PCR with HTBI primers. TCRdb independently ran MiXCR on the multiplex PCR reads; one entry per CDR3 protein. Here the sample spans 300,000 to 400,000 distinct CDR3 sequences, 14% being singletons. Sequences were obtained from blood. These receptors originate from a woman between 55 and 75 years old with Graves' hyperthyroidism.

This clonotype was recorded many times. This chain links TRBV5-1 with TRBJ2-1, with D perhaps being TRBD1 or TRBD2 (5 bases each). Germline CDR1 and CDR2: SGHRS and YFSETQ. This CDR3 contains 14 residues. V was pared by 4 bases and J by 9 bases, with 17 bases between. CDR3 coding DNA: TGCGCCAGCAGCCCCCGTACGATGGGGACTGAGCAGTTCTTC. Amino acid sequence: CASSPRTMGTEQFF.

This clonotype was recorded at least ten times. This CDR3 is CASSPASGSTGELFF. Written as DNA, the CDR3 is TGCGCCAGCAGCCCGGCTAGCGGATCCACCGGGGAGCTGTTTTTT. V usage is TRBV5-1 and J usage is TRBJ2-2; 7 nucleotides line up with TRBD2. J gave up 4 bases and V 4 bases, and 7 bases lay outside the gene matches. The CDR3 loop spans 15 amino acids. Germline V gene lookup returns CDR1 SGHRS and CDR2 YFSETQ.

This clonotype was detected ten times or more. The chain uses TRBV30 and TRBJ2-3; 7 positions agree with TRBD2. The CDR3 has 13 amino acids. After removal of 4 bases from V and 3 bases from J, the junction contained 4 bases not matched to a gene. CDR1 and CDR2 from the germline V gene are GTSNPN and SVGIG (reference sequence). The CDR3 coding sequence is TGTGCCTGGACTAGCGGATTGACAGATACGCAGTATTTT. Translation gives CAWTSGLTDTQYF.

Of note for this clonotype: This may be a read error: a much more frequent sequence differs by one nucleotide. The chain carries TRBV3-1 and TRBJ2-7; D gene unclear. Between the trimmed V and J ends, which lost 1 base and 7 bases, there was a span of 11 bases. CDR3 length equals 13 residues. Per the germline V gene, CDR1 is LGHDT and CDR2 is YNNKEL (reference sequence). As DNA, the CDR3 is TGTGCCAGCAGCCAAGCCGACCTGTGGGAGCAGTACTTC. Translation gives CASSQADLWEQYF.

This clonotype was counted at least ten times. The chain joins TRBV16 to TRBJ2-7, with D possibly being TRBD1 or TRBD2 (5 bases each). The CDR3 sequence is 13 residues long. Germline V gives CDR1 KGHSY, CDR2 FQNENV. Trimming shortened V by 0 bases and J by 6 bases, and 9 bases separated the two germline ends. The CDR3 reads CASSQSDSGEQYF. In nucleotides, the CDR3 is TGTGCCAGCAGCCAATCAGACAGCGGCGAGCAGTACTTC.

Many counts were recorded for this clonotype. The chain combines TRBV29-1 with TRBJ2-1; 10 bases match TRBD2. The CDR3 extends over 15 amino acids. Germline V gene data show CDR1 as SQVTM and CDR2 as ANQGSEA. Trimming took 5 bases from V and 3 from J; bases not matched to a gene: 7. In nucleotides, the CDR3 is TGCAGCGTTTCTCCAGCGGGAGGGGGCTACAATGAGCAGTTCTTC. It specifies CSVSPAGGGYNEQFF.

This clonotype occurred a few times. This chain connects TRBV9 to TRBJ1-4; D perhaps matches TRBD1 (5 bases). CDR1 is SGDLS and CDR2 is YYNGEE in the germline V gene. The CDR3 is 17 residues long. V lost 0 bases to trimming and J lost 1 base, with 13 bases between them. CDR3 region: CASSVASQGGTNEKLFF. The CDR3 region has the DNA TGTGCCAGCAGCGTAGCAAGCCAGGGAGGAACTAATGAAAAACTGTTTTTT.